The present T cell receptor (beta chain) was sequenced within a study of T cell changes during pregnancy in multiple sclerosis. Trimming took 4 bases from V and 6 from J, leaving 17 bases between them. This CDR3 spans 15 amino acids. Germline lookup yields CDR1 MNHEY and CDR2 SMNVEV (reference sequence). The repertoire was sequenced with immunoSEQ multiplex PCR; TCRdb's copy has only in-frame clones and lacks some. The sample has 20,000 to 30,000 clones, roughly 90% seen once. This clone appeared once. The clonotype was recovered from a female donor in good health, enrolled as a control in a pregnancy study. The V gene is TRBV27, the J gene TRBJ2-3; a weak D match, TRBD1 (6 bases). Sequenced here: CD8+ T cells from peripheral blood mononuclear cells, sampled in the third trimester of pregnancy. As DNA, the CDR3 is TGTGCCAGCAGTTGGCAGGGGTTCCCAGGTGATACGCAGTATTTT. Its translation: CASSWQGFPGDTQYF.